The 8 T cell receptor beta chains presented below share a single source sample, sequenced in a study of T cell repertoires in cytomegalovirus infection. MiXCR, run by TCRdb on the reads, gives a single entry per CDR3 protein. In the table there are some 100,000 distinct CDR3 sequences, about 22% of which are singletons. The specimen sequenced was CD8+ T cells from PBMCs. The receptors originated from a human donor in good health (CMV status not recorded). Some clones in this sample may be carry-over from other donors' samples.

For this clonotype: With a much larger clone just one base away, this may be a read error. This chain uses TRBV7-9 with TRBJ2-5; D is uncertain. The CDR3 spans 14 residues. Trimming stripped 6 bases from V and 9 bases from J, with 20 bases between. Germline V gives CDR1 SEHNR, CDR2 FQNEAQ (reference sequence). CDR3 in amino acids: CASRSPDGLWAQYF. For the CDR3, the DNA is TGTGCCAGCAGATCCCCGGACGGTCTCTGGGCCCAGTACTTC.

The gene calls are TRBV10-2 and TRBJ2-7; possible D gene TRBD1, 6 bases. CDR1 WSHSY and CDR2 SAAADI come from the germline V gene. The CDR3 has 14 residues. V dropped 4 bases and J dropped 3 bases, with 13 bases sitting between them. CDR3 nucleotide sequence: TGCGCCAGCAGTGGTTCAGGGACACTCTACGAGCAGTACTTC. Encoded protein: CASSGSGTLYEQYF.

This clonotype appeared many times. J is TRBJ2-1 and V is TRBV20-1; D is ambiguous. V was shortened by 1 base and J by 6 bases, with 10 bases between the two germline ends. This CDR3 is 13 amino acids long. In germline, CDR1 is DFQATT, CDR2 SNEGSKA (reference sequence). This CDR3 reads CSARVLTGNEQFF. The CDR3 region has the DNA TGCAGTGCTAGAGTTCTTACGGGCAATGAGCAGTTCTTC.

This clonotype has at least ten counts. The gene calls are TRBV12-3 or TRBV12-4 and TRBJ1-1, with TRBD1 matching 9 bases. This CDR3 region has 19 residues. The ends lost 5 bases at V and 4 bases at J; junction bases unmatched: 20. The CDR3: CASSPIPGTGQKGGTEAFF. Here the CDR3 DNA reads TGTGCCAGCAGTCCCATCCCCGGGACAGGGCAAAAGGGAGGCACTGAAGCTTTCTTT.

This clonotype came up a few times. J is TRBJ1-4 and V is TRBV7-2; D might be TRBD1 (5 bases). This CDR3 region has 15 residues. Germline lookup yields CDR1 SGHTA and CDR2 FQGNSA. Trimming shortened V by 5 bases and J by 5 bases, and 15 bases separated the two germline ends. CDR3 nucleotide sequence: TGTGCCAGCAGCCAACCGGAGGGGATGAATGAAAAACTGTTTTTT. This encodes CASSQPEGMNEKLFF.

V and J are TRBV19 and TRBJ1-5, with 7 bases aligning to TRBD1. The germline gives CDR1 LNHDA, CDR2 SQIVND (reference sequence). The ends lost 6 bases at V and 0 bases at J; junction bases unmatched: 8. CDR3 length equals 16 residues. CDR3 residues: CASRSGTAYSNQPQHF. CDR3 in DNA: TGTGCCAGTAGGTCCGGGACAGCTTATAGCAATCAGCCCCAGCATTTT.

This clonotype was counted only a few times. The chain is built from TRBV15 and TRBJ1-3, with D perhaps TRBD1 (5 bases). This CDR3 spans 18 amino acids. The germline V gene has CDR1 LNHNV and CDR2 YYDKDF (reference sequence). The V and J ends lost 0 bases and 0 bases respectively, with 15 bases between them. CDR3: CATSRDPPQGVSGNTIYF. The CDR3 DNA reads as TGTGCCACCAGCAGAGATCCCCCGCAGGGAGTCTCTGGAAACACCATATATTTT.

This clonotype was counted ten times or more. As DNA, the CDR3 is TGTGCCAGCAGATCAAGCGGGGGGGACCCCCAAGAGACCCAGTACTTC. Translating it yields CASRSSGGDPQETQYF. This rearrangement joins TRBV7-2 to TRBJ2-5; TRBD2 aligns across 10 bases. Germline values: CDR1 SGHTA, CDR2 FQGNSA. J lost 1 base, V lost 6 bases, and 8 bases had no gene match. The CDR3 consists of 16 residues.